This T cell receptor beta chain emerged from a study of T cell changes during pregnancy in multiple sclerosis. TCRdb's table, derived via immunoSEQ multiplex PCR, lists solely in-frame clones and lacks some. The sample contains roughly 110,000 clones, about nine tenths of which appear only once. CDR1 and CDR2 (germline): MNHNS, SASEGT. V was shortened by 1 base and J by 5 bases, with 14 bases between the two germline ends. The CDR3 consists of 15 residues. The chain joins TRBV6-1 to TRBJ1-2; D is uncertain. This receptor was identified in a female donor with multiple sclerosis, enrolled in a pregnancy study. The source material was peripheral blood, sampled after pregnancy. For the CDR3, the DNA is TGTGCCAGCAGTGAAGGAAGAGGGCCTTGGTATGGCTACACCTTC. Amino acid sequence: CASSEGRGPWYGYTF.